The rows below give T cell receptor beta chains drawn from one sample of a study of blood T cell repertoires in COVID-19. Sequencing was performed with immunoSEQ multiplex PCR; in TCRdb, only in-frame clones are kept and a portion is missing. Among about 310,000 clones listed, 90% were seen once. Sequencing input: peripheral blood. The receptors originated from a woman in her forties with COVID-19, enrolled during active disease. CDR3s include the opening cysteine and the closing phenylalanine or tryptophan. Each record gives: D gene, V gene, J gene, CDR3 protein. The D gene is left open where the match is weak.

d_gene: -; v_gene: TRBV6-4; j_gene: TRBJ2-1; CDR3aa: CASSDSTENEQFF
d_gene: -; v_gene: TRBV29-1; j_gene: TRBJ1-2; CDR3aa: CSASTQVEGGYTF
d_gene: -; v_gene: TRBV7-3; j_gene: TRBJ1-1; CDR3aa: CASSSTVNTEAFF
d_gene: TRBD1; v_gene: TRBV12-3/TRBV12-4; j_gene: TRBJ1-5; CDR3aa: CASSPGQVQPQHF
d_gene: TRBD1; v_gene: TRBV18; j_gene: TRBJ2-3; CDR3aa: CASSRTRDRTDTQYF
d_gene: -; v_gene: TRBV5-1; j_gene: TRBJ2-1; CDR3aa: CASSLKSREMQNEQFF
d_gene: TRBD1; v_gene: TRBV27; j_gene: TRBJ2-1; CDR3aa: CASSAQGRGQYNEQFF
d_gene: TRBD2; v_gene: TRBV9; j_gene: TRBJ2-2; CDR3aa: CASSPNPGGAANTGELFF
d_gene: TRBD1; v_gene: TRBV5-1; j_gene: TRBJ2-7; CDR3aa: CASSMTGSYEQYF
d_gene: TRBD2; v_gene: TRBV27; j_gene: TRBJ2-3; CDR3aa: CASSVAGDWVTQYF
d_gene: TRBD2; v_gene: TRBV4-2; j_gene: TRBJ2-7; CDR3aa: CASSRASGGGEQYF
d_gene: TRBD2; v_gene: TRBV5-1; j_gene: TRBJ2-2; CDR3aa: CASSLQWAGGHGELFF
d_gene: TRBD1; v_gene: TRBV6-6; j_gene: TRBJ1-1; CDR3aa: CASRLDRVTEAFF
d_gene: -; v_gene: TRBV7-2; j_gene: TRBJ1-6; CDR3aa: CASSMTAARRSSYNSPLHF
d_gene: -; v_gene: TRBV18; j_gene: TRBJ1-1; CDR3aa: CASSPRLQGDTEAFF
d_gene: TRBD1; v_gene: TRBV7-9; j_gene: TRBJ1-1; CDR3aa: CASSLVGGGEAFF
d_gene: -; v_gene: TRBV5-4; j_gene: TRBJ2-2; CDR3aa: CASNPQDGSTGELFF
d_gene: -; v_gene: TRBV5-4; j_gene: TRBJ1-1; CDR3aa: CASSLAEQGNTEAFF
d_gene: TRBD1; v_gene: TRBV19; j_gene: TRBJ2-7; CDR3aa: CASSIIGTEVEQYF
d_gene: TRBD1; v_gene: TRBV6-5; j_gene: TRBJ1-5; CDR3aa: CASSYRQGAQPQHF
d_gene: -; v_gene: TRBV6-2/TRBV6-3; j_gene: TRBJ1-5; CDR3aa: CASSYSSGKNRPQHF
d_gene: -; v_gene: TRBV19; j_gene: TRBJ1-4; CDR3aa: CASSIQAATNEKLFF
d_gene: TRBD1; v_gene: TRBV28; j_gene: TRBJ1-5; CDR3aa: CASSLLQGSNQPQHF
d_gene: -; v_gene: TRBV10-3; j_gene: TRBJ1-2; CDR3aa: CAISPLKLGGSNYGYTF